This record concerns one T cell receptor (beta chain) sequence. The sample originates from a study of blood T cell repertoires in COVID-19. Ages ranged from roughly 18 to 100 years, with residence in around 24 US areas. Participant-given clinical history determined each cohort assignment. Two negative PCRs, clearance, or symptom resolution had been documented for recovered Cohort 3 donors. This CDR3 has 15 amino acids. The V gene lost 0 bases and the J gene lost 6 bases, with 12 bases spanning the gap. Germline CDR1 and CDR2: SGHTA and FQGNSA. In the study's own analysis: Amplifying reference gene primers gave estimates of nucleated cell counts. The data were produced by immunoSEQ multiplex PCR, yet TCRdb's version contains in-frame clones alone and is incomplete. That table gives V, J and clone size, and the DNA gave D and trimming. The sample includes roughly 190,000 clones, less than 85% of them seen just once.

The source of this sequence is a young woman who had recovered from COVID-19. The sample was PBMCs or T cells enriched from blood (not recorded which). This sequence joins TRBV7-2 and TRBJ1-5, with D hard to call. The CDR3 reads CASSLAPGAAQPQHF. In DNA form, the CDR3 reads TGTGCCAGCAGCTTAGCGCCCGGAGCAGCTCAGCCCCAGCATTTT. The complete variable domain, with remaining parts taken from reference TRBV7-2 and TRBJ1-5, reads GAGVSQSPSNKVTEKGKDVELRCDPISGHTALYWYRQSLGQGLEFLIYFQGNSAPDKSGLPSDRFSAERTGGSVSTLTIQRTQQEDSAVYLCASSLAPGAAQPQHFGDGTRLSIL.